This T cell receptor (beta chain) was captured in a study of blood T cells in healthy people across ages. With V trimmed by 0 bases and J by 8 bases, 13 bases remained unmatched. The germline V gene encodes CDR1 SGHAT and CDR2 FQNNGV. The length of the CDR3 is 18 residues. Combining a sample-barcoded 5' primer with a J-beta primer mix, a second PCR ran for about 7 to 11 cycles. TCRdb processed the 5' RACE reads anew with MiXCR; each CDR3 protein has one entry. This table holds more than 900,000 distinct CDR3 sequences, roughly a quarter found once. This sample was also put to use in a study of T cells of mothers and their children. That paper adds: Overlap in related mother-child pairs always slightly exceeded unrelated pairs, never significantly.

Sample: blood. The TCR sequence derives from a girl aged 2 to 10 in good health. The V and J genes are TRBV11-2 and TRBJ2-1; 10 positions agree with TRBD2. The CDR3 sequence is CASSLEASGSPRGDEQFF. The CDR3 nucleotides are TGTGCCAGCAGCTTAGAAGCTAGCGGGAGCCCTCGCGGGGATGAGCAGTTCTTC.